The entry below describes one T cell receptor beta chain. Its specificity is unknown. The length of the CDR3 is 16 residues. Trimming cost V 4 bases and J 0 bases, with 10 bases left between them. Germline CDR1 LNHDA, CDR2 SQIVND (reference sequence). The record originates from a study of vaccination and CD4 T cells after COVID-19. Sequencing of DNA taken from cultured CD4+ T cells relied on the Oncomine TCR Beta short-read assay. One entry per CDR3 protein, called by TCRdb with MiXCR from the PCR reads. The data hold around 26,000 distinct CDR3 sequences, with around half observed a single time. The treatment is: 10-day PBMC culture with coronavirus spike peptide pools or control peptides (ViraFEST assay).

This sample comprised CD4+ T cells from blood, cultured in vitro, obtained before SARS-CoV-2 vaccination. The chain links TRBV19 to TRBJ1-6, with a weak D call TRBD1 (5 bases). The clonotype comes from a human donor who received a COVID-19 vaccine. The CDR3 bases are TGTGCCAGTAGTAACCTTGGGACCTCCTATAATTCACCCCTCCACTTT. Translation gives CASSNLGTSYNSPLHF.